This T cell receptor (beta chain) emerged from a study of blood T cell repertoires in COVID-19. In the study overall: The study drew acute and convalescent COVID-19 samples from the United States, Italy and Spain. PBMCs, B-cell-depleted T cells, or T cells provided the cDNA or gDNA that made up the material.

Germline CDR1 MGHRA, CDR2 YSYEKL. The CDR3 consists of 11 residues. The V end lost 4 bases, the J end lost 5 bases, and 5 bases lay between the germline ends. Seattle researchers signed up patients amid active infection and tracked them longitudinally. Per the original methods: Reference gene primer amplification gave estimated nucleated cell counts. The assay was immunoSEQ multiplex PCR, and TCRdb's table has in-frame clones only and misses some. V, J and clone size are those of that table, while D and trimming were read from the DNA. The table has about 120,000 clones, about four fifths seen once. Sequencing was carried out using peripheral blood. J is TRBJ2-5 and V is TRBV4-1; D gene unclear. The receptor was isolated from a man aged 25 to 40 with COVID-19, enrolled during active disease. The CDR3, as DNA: TGCGCCAGCAGCCTCGGGGAGACCCAGTACTTC. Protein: CASSLGETQYF.